Listed below are T cell receptor beta chains from one sample, sequenced in a study of beta chain features in type 1 diabetes. TCRdb's table, derived via immunoSEQ multiplex PCR, lists solely in-frame clones and lacks some. The table has about 410,000 clones, around 14% seen once. The source material was naive CD4+ T cells from blood. These receptors all come from a man aged 30 to 45 in good health. Each CDR3 is given with its conserved first and last residue.

>TRBV5-1
CASSLGQGTVYEQYF
>TRBV11-2
CASSLVVQGGSYEQYF
>TRBV9
CASSPQGGKSQYF
>TRBV9
CASSVGGTTNNEQFF
>TRBV7-2
CASSLELAGANEQFF
>TRBV10-3
CAISWTSGSMGTDTQYF
>TRBV5-4
CASSSRGEETQYF
>TRBV4-1
CASSLQPDSSYEQYF
>TRBV30
CAWIKGREQETQYF
>TRBV6-6
CASSYAGPAYEQYF
>TRBV6-5
CAAGSGGIPPNEQFF
>TRBV7-6
CASSWRLRRDEQYF
>TRBV29-1
CSVRAGTANEQFF
>TRBV5-4
CASSNIRTSGGLYEQYF
>TRBV15
CATSTRVGNEQFF
>TRBV11-2
CASSSLTGGVETQYF
>TRBV9
CASSVVPAEFNEQFF
>TRBV7-6
CASSFSGYTGELFF
>TRBV30
CAWIAGGGGTDTQYF
>TRBV4-3
CASSPLTGVYGYTF
>TRBV2
CASTFARTGTEQYF
>TRBV10-3
CAISEESYGYTF
>TRBV5-4
CASSLDPVGYNEQFF
>TRBV18
CASSPIFTGRNEQFF